Listed below are T cell receptor beta chains from one sample, sequenced in a study of identical twins. Using its own MiXCR run on the 5' RACE reads, TCRdb lists one record per CDR3 protein. In the table there are around 370,000 distinct CDR3 sequences, roughly 9% of which are singletons. Sequencing input: naive T cells sorted from blood. These receptors all come from a woman aged 50 to 60 in good health. CDR3s include the opening cysteine and the closing phenylalanine or tryptophan. A D gene is named only where the DNA matches it firmly. Not all rows give a size; the values are once, few, many and, for expanded clones, a class.

clone size: .; D gene: .; V gene: TRBV12-3/TRBV12-4; J gene: TRBJ2-7; CDR3 protein: CASSPDRSLSSYEQYF; CDR3 DNA: TGTGCCAGCAGTCCCGACAGGTCCCTAAGCTCCTACGAGCAGTACTTC
clone size: .; D gene: TRBD2; V gene: TRBV12-3/TRBV12-4; J gene: TRBJ2-1; CDR3 protein: CASSLAGGRIF; CDR3 DNA: TGTGCCAGCAGTTTGGCGGGAGGAAGGATCTTC
clone size: many; D gene: TRBD1; V gene: TRBV3-1; J gene: TRBJ1-6; CDR3 protein: CASSQGQGGLSPLHF; CDR3 DNA: TGTGCCAGCAGCCAAGGACAGGGAGGGCTTTCACCCCTCCACTTT
clone size: few; D gene: TRBD1; V gene: TRBV12-3/TRBV12-4; J gene: TRBJ2-6; CDR3 protein: CASRVGRQGIPSGANVLTF; CDR3 DNA: TGTGCCAGCAGGGTGGGCCGACAGGGAATCCCCTCTGGGGCCAACGTCCTGACTTTC
clone size: many; D gene: TRBD1; V gene: TRBV10-3; J gene: TRBJ2-7; CDR3 protein: CAISAVPQGDLYEQYF; CDR3 DNA: TGTGCCATCAGTGCCGTCCCTCAGGGGGATCTCTACGAGCAGTACTTC
clone size: .; D gene: .; V gene: TRBV20-1; J gene: TRBJ2-5; CDR3 protein: CSARDRAGQETQYF; CDR3 DNA: TGCAGTGCTAGAGATCGGGCAGGCCAAGAGACCCAGTACTTC
clone size: few; D gene: TRBD2; V gene: TRBV3-1; J gene: TRBJ2-1; CDR3 protein: CASSLIAGGWGEQFF; CDR3 DNA: TGTGCCAGCAGCCTCATAGCGGGAGGTTGGGGTGAGCAGTTCTTC
clone size: .; D gene: TRBD1; V gene: TRBV15; J gene: TRBJ2-7; CDR3 protein: CATSREGTGSYEQYF; CDR3 DNA: TGTGCCACCAGCAGAGAAGGGACAGGCTCTTACGAGCAGTACTTC
clone size: .; D gene: TRBD2; V gene: TRBV5-1; J gene: TRBJ2-3; CDR3 protein: CASSVGLAGGPSNPDTQYF; CDR3 DNA: TGCGCCAGCAGCGTGGGACTAGCGGGAGGCCCCAGCAATCCAGATACGCAGTATTTT
clone size: many; D gene: TRBD1; V gene: TRBV5-1; J gene: TRBJ2-7; CDR3 protein: CASSVGTASSYEQYF; CDR3 DNA: TGCGCCAGCAGCGTCGGGACAGCTAGCTCCTACGAGCAGTACTTC
clone size: many; D gene: TRBD2; V gene: TRBV20-1; J gene: TRBJ2-1; CDR3 protein: CSARGTTYNEQFF; CDR3 DNA: TGCAGTGCCCGGGGGACTACATACAATGAGCAGTTCTTC
clone size: .; D gene: .; V gene: TRBV12-3/TRBV12-4; J gene: TRBJ2-2; CDR3 protein: CASFFPDTGELFF; CDR3 DNA: TGTGCCAGTTTTTTTCCTGACACCGGGGAGCTGTTTTTT
clone size: few; D gene: .; V gene: TRBV5-6; J gene: TRBJ2-1; CDR3 protein: CASSPGLRGNNEQFF; CDR3 DNA: TGTGCCAGCAGCCCGGGGCTTCGGGGAAATAATGAGCAGTTCTTC
clone size: few; D gene: .; V gene: TRBV7-2; J gene: TRBJ2-3; CDR3 protein: CASSPLVLSTDTQYF; CDR3 DNA: TGTGCCAGCAGCCCCCTCGTGTTGAGCACAGATACGCAGTATTTT
clone size: many; D gene: .; V gene: TRBV5-1; J gene: TRBJ1-2; CDR3 protein: CASSLEGPGYGYTF; CDR3 DNA: TGCGCCAGCAGCTTGGAGGGGCCCGGGTATGGCTACACCTTC
clone size: .; D gene: .; V gene: TRBV24-1; J gene: TRBJ2-1; CDR3 protein: CATGLRGNEQFF; CDR3 DNA: TGTGCCACCGGACTGAGGGGTAATGAGCAGTTCTTC
clone size: many; D gene: .; V gene: TRBV12-3/TRBV12-4; J gene: TRBJ2-1; CDR3 protein: CASSSPRGRTYNEQFF; CDR3 DNA: TGTGCCAGCAGTTCCCCTCGGGGACGGACCTACAATGAGCAGTTCTTC
clone size: many; D gene: TRBD1; V gene: TRBV19; J gene: TRBJ2-5; CDR3 protein: CASSIVAGGETQYF; CDR3 DNA: TGTGCCAGTAGTATCGTTGCAGGGGGAGAGACCCAGTACTTC
clone size: .; D gene: TRBD1; V gene: TRBV6-5; J gene: TRBJ2-1; CDR3 protein: CASRFGQVGEQFF; CDR3 DNA: TGTGCCAGCAGATTCGGACAGGTCGGTGAGCAGTTCTTC
clone size: .; D gene: .; V gene: TRBV21-1; J gene: TRBJ2-7; CDR3 protein: CASSNRYYEQYF; CDR3 DNA: TGTGCCAGCAGCAATCGGTACTACGAGCAGTACTTC
clone size: few; D gene: TRBD2; V gene: TRBV2; J gene: TRBJ2-1; CDR3 protein: CAASDSGSNEQFF; CDR3 DNA: TGTGCCGCCTCGGACAGCGGGAGTAATGAGCAGTTCTTC
clone size: .; D gene: TRBD1; V gene: TRBV28; J gene: TRBJ2-7; CDR3 protein: CASRGAGTGNYEQYF; CDR3 DNA: TGTGCCAGCAGGGGAGCCGGGACAGGAAACTACGAGCAGTACTTC
clone size: few; D gene: .; V gene: TRBV15; J gene: TRBJ2-1; CDR3 protein: CATRAPGGLVSNEQFF; CDR3 DNA: TGTGCCACCCGGGCTCCCGGTGGGCTGGTGTCCAATGAGCAGTTCTTC
clone size: once; D gene: .; V gene: TRBV6-1; J gene: TRBJ1-1; CDR3 protein: CASSGGGLAEAFF; CDR3 DNA: TGTGCCAGCAGTGGAGGGGGGCTGGCTGAAGCTTTCTTT
clone size: .; D gene: .; V gene: TRBV11-3; J gene: TRBJ2-1; CDR3 protein: CASSDPMGPWDEQFF; CDR3 DNA: TGTGCCAGCAGTGATCCCATGGGCCCCTGGGATGAGCAGTTCTTC
clone size: .; D gene: .; V gene: TRBV5-1; J gene: TRBJ2-3; CDR3 protein: CASSPLARGTDTQYF; CDR3 DNA: TGCGCCAGCTCCCCCCTAGCCAGGGGCACAGATACGCAGTATTTT